This T cell receptor (beta chain) originates from a study of T cell responses to AZD1222 COVID-19 vaccine. With respect to this clone: No antigen is known for it.

This table comes from immunoSEQ multiplex PCR, and its TCRdb copy is limited to in-frame clones, with some not included. The sample carries some 170,000 clones, approximately 92% recorded once. Notes on the study in general: Repertoires were obtained solely post-peak T cell response.

This receptor was obtained from an adult who received the MenACWY meningococcal vaccine as a control. Here the sequenced sample was peripheral blood, taken 28 days after the second dose of the MenACWY control vaccine.

CDR3 in DNA: TGTGCCAGCAGCCCAGAACGGACAGGGGGTAATTCACCCCTCCACTTT. Protein product: CASSPERTGGNSPLHF. The gene calls are TRBV5-4 and TRBJ1-6, with 10 bases fitting TRBD1. Trimming took 4 bases from V and 6 from J; bases not matched to a gene: 7. The CDR3 spans 16 residues. Per germline, CDR1 SGHNT and CDR2 YYREEE (reference sequence).